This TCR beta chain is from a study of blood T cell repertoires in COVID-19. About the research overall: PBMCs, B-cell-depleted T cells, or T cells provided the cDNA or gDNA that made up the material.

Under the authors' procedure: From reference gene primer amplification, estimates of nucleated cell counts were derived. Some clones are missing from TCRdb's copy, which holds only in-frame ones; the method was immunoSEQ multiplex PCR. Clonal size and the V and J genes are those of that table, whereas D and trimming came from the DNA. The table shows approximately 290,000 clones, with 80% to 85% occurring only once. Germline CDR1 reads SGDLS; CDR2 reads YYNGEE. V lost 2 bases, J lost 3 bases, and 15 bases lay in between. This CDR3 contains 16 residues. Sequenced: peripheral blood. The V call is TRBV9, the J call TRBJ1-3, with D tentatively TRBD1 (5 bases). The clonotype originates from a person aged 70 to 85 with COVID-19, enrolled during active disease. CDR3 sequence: CASSVSGGSNGNTIYF. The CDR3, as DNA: TGTGCCAGCAGCGTTAGCGGGGGATCGAATGGAAACACCATATATTTT.